The rows below give T cell receptor beta chains drawn from one sample of a study of T-cell reconstitution after alpha-beta-depleted transplantation in children. TCRdb re-derived calls from the PCR reads in MiXCR, one entry per CDR3 protein. This table holds approximately 400,000 distinct CDR3 sequences, 15% to 20% found once. Here the sequenced sample was PBMCs, mostly from graft donor cells, taken 360 days after TCRalphabeta/CD19-depleted stem cell transplant. Receptors were obtained from a boy younger than two who had a stem cell transplant for Wiskott-Aldrich syndrome, so the T cells may come from the graft donor. Each CDR3 is given with its conserved first and last residue. Fields, in order: D gene, J gene, V gene, clone size, CDR3 protein, CDR3 DNA. D genes are given only for firm matches. Not all rows give a size; the values are once, few, many and, for expanded clones, a class.

NA | TRBJ2-1 | TRBV5-1 | once | CASSFFSRNYYNEQFF | TGCGCCAGCAGTTTCTTTAGCCGGAACTACTACAATGAGCAGTTCTTC
TRBD1 | TRBJ2-7 | TRBV7-9 | few | CASCLWDRDNEQYF | TGTGCCAGCTGCCTTTGGGACAGGGACAACGAGCAGTACTTC
TRBD2 | TRBJ2-3 | TRBV3-1 | few | CASSQATSGRLNTQYF | TGTGCCAGCAGCCAAGCGACTAGCGGGAGGTTGAATACGCAGTATTTT
NA | TRBJ2-2 | TRBV29-1 | many | CSVGGTGELFF | TGCAGCGTTGGCGGGACCGGGGAGCTGTTTTTT
NA | TRBJ2-2 | TRBV6-1 | many | CASNPNTGELFF | TGTGCCAGCAATCCGAACACCGGGGAGCTGTTTTTT
TRBD2 | TRBJ2-5 | TRBV6-1 | NA | CASSEALTSGEQETQYF | TGTGCCAGCAGTGAAGCGCTTACGAGCGGGGAACAAGAGACCCAGTACTTC
TRBD2 | TRBJ2-7 | TRBV5-1 | NA | CASSPSTSGTSYEQYF | TGCGCCAGCAGCCCCTCGACTAGCGGGACTTCCTACGAGCAGTACTTC
TRBD2 | TRBJ2-1 | TRBV2 | NA | CASRDSGGLYNEQFF | TGTGCCAGCAGGGACAGCGGGGGGCTTTACAATGAGCAGTTCTTC
NA | TRBJ2-7 | TRBV19 | few | CASSLRGGGEQYF | TGTGCCAGTAGTCTTAGGGGGGGAGGCGAGCAGTACTTC
TRBD2 | TRBJ2-3 | TRBV7-8 | once | CASSSLGREKDTQYF | TGTGCCAGCAGCTCACTCGGGCGGGAGAAAGATACGCAGTATTTT
NA | TRBJ2-1 | TRBV24-1 | NA | CATSDFSGLTYNEQFF | TGTGCCACCAGTGATTTTTCAGGACTAACGTACAATGAGCAGTTCTTC
TRBD1 | TRBJ2-3 | TRBV20-1 | few | CSARTSRDRVTDTQYF | TGCAGTGCTAGAACCTCCCGGGACAGGGTCACAGATACGCAGTATTTT
NA | TRBJ1-1 | TRBV11-2 | few | CATRRGAEAFF | TGTGCCACCCGAAGGGGGGCTGAAGCTTTCTTT
TRBD1 | TRBJ2-1 | TRBV11-2 | NA | CASSLDRGLATSRNNEQFF | TGTGCCAGCAGCCTTGACAGGGGGCTGGCGACTAGCAGAAACAATGAGCAGTTCTTC
TRBD1 | TRBJ2-2 | TRBV7-7 | NA | CASSSYRGIGELFF | TGTGCCAGCAGCTCGTACAGGGGCATCGGGGAGCTGTTTTTT
TRBD1 | TRBJ2-1 | TRBV6-6 | NA | CASSSLKGTGDNEQFF | TGTGCCAGCAGTTCTTTAAAGGGGACAGGAGACAATGAGCAGTTCTTC
TRBD2 | TRBJ2-7 | TRBV5-5 | NA | CASSPGLAGDPYEQYF | TGTGCCAGCAGCCCGGGACTAGCGGGAGACCCTTACGAGCAGTACTTC
NA | TRBJ2-3 | TRBV2 | NA | CASKKGADTQYF | TGTGCCAGCAAAAAGGGTGCAGATACGCAGTATTTT
NA | TRBJ2-2 | TRBV11-2 | NA | CASSPPWFGELFF | TGTGCCAGCAGCCCCCCTTGGTTCGGGGAGCTGTTTTTT
TRBD2 | TRBJ2-1 | TRBV2 | NA | CASPPQAGTSYYNEQFF | TGTGCCAGCCCTCCACAAGCCGGGACTAGTTATTACAATGAGCAGTTCTTC
TRBD1 | TRBJ2-7 | TRBV5-1 | many | CASSFRTGYEQYF | TGCGCCAGCAGCTTTCGGACAGGCTACGAGCAGTACTTC
TRBD1 | TRBJ2-1 | TRBV7-2 | NA | CASSLVTGGNEQFF | TGTGCCAGCAGCTTAGTGACAGGGGGCAATGAGCAGTTCTTC
NA | TRBJ2-7 | TRBV6-1 | few | CASSEVSTASYEQYF | TGTGCCAGCAGTGAAGTCAGTACGGCGAGCTACGAGCAGTACTTC
TRBD1 | TRBJ2-5 | TRBV20-1 | many | CSARGRDSLLSVETQYF | TGCAGTGCTCGGGGCCGGGACAGCCTCTTGTCGGTTGAGACCCAGTACTTC
NA | TRBJ2-1 | TRBV7-8 | NA | CASRETGRHRANNEQFF | TGTGCCAGCAGGGAGACTGGGAGGCATCGCGCAAACAATGAGCAGTTCTTC
NA | TRBJ2-7 | TRBV27 | few | CASSLSSRAIRTYEQYF | TGTGCCAGCAGTTTATCGTCGAGGGCGATCAGGACCTACGAGCAGTACTTC
TRBD2 | TRBJ2-1 | TRBV29-1 | few | CSVDRLADKYGEQFF | TGCAGCGTTGACAGGCTAGCGGATAAGTACGGTGAGCAGTTCTTC
NA | TRBJ2-1 | TRBV4-3 | few | CASSQASSDNEQFF | TGCGCCAGCAGCCAAGCTTCTAGCGACAATGAGCAGTTCTTC
TRBD1 | TRBJ2-7 | TRBV7-9 | NA | CASSYAGQGIDEQYF | TGTGCCAGCAGTTACGCAGGACAGGGGATCGACGAGCAGTACTTC
NA | TRBJ1-2 | TRBV7-9 | NA | CASSSPWGRRNNGYTF | TGTGCCAGCAGCTCCCCGTGGGGAAGGAGGAATAATGGCTACACCTTC
NA | TRBJ2-7 | TRBV27 | many | CASSLRGRSYEQYF | TGTGCCAGCAGTCTCAGGGGTAGATCCTACGAGCAGTACTTC
TRBD1 | TRBJ2-7 | TRBV25-1 | few | CASSDGQDFPYEQYF | TGTGCCAGCAGTGACGGACAGGATTTTCCCTACGAGCAGTACTTC
NA | TRBJ2-7 | TRBV11-3 | NA | CASSLIRPYEQYF | TGTGCCAGCAGCTTAATCAGACCGTACGAGCAGTACTTC
TRBD1 | TRBJ1-4 | TRBV28 | NA | CASSLWTGGPEKLFF | TGTGCCAGCAGTCTCTGGACAGGGGGCCCTGAAAAACTGTTTTTT
NA | TRBJ2-1 | TRBV5-1 | few | CASSLDFTYNEQFF | TGCGCCAGCAGCTTAGACTTTACCTACAATGAGCAGTTCTTC
NA | TRBJ2-2 | TRBV27 | few | CASSFRAGASTGELFF | TGTGCCAGCAGTTTTCGGGCGGGGGCCTCCACCGGGGAGCTGTTTTTT
TRBD1 | TRBJ1-2 | TRBV28 | NA | CASSLGQVYEFYGYTF | TGTGCCAGCAGTTTAGGACAGGTATACGAATTCTATGGCTACACCTTC
NA | TRBJ2-1 | TRBV6-1 | NA | CASTLHQGAGYNEQFF | TGTGCCAGCACCTTACACCAGGGAGCTGGCTACAATGAGCAGTTCTTC
TRBD1 | TRBJ2-5 | TRBV20-1 | NA | CSATSPTGGPQETQYF | TGCAGTGCTACGTCCCCGACAGGGGGGCCGCAAGAGACCCAGTACTTC
NA | TRBJ1-5 | TRBV6-1 | NA | CASSRQRSNQPQHF | TGTGCCAGCAGTAGACAGAGAAGCAATCAGCCCCAGCATTTT
TRBD1 | TRBJ1-1 | TRBV5-5 | NA | CASRSGTGGSNTEAFF | TGTGCCAGCAGATCCGGGACAGGGGGCTCGAACACTGAAGCTTTCTTT
TRBD1 | TRBJ1-5 | TRBV20-1 | NA | CSAQDRGYQPQHF | TGCAGTGCTCAGGACAGGGGTTATCAGCCCCAGCATTTT
TRBD2 | TRBJ2-4 | TRBV29-1 | few | CSATGTTKNIQYF | TGCAGCGCCACCGGGACTACCAAAAACATTCAGTACTTC
TRBD1 | TRBJ1-6 | TRBV7-2 | NA | CASRGTGGISPLHF | TGTGCCAGCAGGGGGACAGGGGGCATTTCACCCCTCCACTTT
TRBD1 | TRBJ2-7 | TRBV2 | NA | CASSGVEQGGDYEQYF | TGTGCCAGCAGTGGAGTCGAACAGGGGGGTGACTACGAGCAGTACTTC
NA | TRBJ2-7 | TRBV29-1 | NA | CSVVGLLTPYEQYF | TGCAGCGTTGTCGGTCTGTTGACACCCTACGAGCAGTACTTC
TRBD2 | TRBJ2-7 | TRBV4-3 | many | CASSQDFGSGRYYEQYF | TGCGCCAGCAGCCAAGATTTTGGAAGCGGGAGGTACTACGAGCAGTACTTC
NA | TRBJ2-7 | TRBV20-1 | NA | CSAHYRLGEQYF | TGCAGTGCGCATTATCGATTAGGCGAGCAGTACTTC
NA | TRBJ2-7 | TRBV5-5 | NA | CASSFSYTGHPEQYF | TGTGCCAGCAGCTTCTCATACACGGGACATCCTGAGCAGTACTTC
TRBD1 | TRBJ1-4 | TRBV20-1 | few | CSARDRGNEKLFF | TGCAGTGCTAGGGACAGGGGGAATGAAAAACTGTTTTTT
NA | TRBJ1-1 | TRBV7-9 | once | CASSYRSEAFF | TGTGCCAGCAGCTACCGCAGTGAAGCTTTCTTT
TRBD1 | TRBJ2-7 | TRBV5-1 | NA | CASSLRTGQADEQYF | TGCGCCAGCAGCTTGCGTACCGGACAGGCCGACGAGCAGTACTTC
NA | TRBJ1-1 | TRBV7-2 | NA | CASSFDFTEAFF | TGTGCCAGCAGCTTCGACTTCACTGAAGCTTTCTTT
TRBD2 | TRBJ2-7 | TRBV3-1 | few | CASSHRTSGGLPTTYEQYF | TGTGCCAGCAGCCACCGGACTAGCGGGGGGCTGCCTACTACCTACGAGCAGTACTTC
NA | TRBJ2-6 | TRBV12-3/TRBV12-4 | NA | CAISSELSPKAGANVLTF | TGTGCCATCAGTTCGGAATTAAGCCCAAAAGCGGGGGCCAACGTCCTGACTTTC